Sequencing of this TCR beta chain was carried out in a study of cytomegalovirus exposure and HLA in healthy donors (dated by TCRdb to 2016 to 2017). Study-level background: In an earlier analysis of some 610 of the donors, about 270 Gb of sequence data and 90 million to 130 million unique TCR beta sequences from 180 million or so T cells were reported. An early release that covered some 640 HLA-typed donors contained around 300 gigabases of sequencing data and tens of millions of unique TCR sequences. Among the roughly 400 genotyped donors, more than 70% belonged to the genetic ancestry cluster associated with self-reported Caucasian donors. The study aimed to test whether cataloging public T cell receptors could reveal signatures of past pathogen exposure. The study used immunosequencing to profile the T cell repertoires of approximately 640 subjects and linked those repertoires to cytomegalovirus serostatus. In addition to the first cohort of 666 subjects, a separate validation cohort of approximately 130 different subjects was used. The study combined high-throughput TCR immunosequencing, statistical association of individual TCRs with disease status, and machine learning to predict cytomegalovirus infection status. To study patterns of TCR occurrence, a later analysis re-analyzed previously published TCR beta repertoires from around 670 donors and added high-resolution HLA genotyping. Rather than drawing on any new phenotypic data, the later analysis identified candidate immune exposures from TCR beta sequences and the way those sequences occurred across donors. In an earlier analysis of about 590 of the donors, high-throughput TCR beta sequencing was used to judge whether each TCR beta V gene segment behaved as functional or pseudogenic. Donor age, sex, ethnicity and CMV serostatus were collected together with the repertoire data. Genome-wide SNP genotypes for about three fifths of the roughly 700 donors were used in a later genetic analysis, which treated that subset as a discovery cohort. Every repertoire in the discovery cohort had been generated on one and the same sequencing platform. Both class I and class II loci were covered by HLA typing, at four-digit resolution. The number of typed donors differed by locus: about 629-630 for A, B, C, DRB1 and DQB1; some 540 for DQA1; around 610 for DPA1; and around 470 for DPB1. Roughly 5 DR-DQ haplotypes were handled as single units for association and clustering because linkage in the cohort was strong. Across approximately 420 genotyped donors of the cohort, an average of approximately 240,000 unique TCR beta nucleotide sequences per donor were sequenced, and about a sixth of those sequences were non-productive. Study-wide conclusions, independent of this receptor: In this cohort, only TCR beta chains were sequenced, and detectable features were limited by the absence of alpha or paired-chain data. Linkage disequilibrium might explain the correlated functional status among segregating V segments, but an unknown experimental factor could not be excluded. CMV serostatus was the only immune exposure information available for the cohort. According to a later analysis, parvovirus B19, influenza, CMV and Epstein-Barr virus appeared linked to several top co-occurrence clusters. Sequencing depth was assumed to be roughly uniform across donors in the presence/absence analyses, though that assumption may not hold. When HLA alleles, especially DR and DQ, strongly co-occurred, TCR associations were difficult to assign to individual alleles. In an earlier analysis of about 600 of the donors, most TCR beta V segments appeared in productive rearrangements about 90% or about 30% of the time, broadly matching IMGT annotations. Because the 87-base-pair reads could not distinguish some IMGT-functional V segments, including TRBV6-2 and TRBV6-3, those segments were excluded. In the study, approximately 160 TCR beta chains were listed as associated with cytomegalovirus. Across donors, most TCR sequences were observed very rarely, whereas some public TCRs were present in many individuals. The classifier was reported to diagnose cytomegalovirus status with high specificity and sensitivity in both the original cohort and the validation cohort. According to a later genetic analysis, donors in an Asian-associated ancestry cluster had fewer N-insertions in productive TCRs than the roughly 670-donor mean. In a later analysis, the rate of TCR association differed among HLA loci, with DRB1 alleles having the most associated TCRs and HLA-C alleles having the fewest. The authors suggested that the approach could potentially be generalized to other disease states and immunological phenotypes. A group of highly shared sequence variants was considered likely to be a technical artifact of the sequencing pipeline. In a later analysis, HLA-associated TCR beta chains were found to be more clonally expanded and to have lower generation probabilities than equally common non-associated chains. V-gene and J-gene trimming of TCR beta chains was associated with a missense DCLRE1C variant in a later genetic analysis, and the association was replicated in an independent cohort. Because some donors lacked HLA typing at each locus, the association tests relied only on the typed subset. A further reported finding was that TCR beta sequences accurately predicted the HLA-A and HLA-B alleles for most subjects in the first cohort. In a later analysis, most CMV-associated TCR beta chains were found to appear HLA-restricted, with HLA associations seemingly driven largely by CMV exposure. Because counts were too low, roughly 18 rarely observed V segments, including chromosome 9 orphons, were left out of the earlier analysis of roughly 600 of the donors. A later analysis associated 17,000 or so TCR beta sequences with specific HLA alleles at a false discovery rate of 0.05. A few of the identified cytomegalovirus-associated TCR beta chains were confirmed in vitro to be specific for cytomegalovirus antigens.

Library method: the immunoSEQ multiplex PCR assay. For the multiplex PCR, a mixture combining 60 forward primers for TCR Vbeta segments and 13 reverse primers for TCR Jbeta segments was used. The CDR3 region of rearranged TCR beta genes was amplified from genomic DNA by a multiplex PCR assay. The amplified TCR beta libraries were sequenced on the Illumina HiSeq System as 87-base-pair reads. Per the source publication's procedure: Across the 500 to 750 repertoires, a later analysis counted tens of millions of unique TCR beta chains, roughly 11 million of which were shared by at least two donors. Raw reads were error-corrected and collapsed into unique sequences by a nearest-neighbor algorithm in which closely related sequences were merged to remove PCR and sequencing errors. Alignment of CDR3 sequences to IMGT reference sequences was used to assign V, D and J gene segments. For a sequence to be retained, a match of at least six nucleotides to both a V gene segment and a J gene segment was required. Rearrangements were classified as productive when the CDR3 lacked stop codons and remained in frame with V and J, and all other rearrangements were classified as non-productive. Following IMGT convention, CDR3 was defined as the stretch from the second conserved V-encoded cysteine up to the conserved J-encoded phenylalanine. Sequences without an unambiguous match to a single V gene segment were excluded from the earlier analysis of almost 600 of the donors. An earlier analysis of a few hundred of the donors called V segments functional above 56.7% productive rearrangements and segregating when the between-donor standard deviation exceeded 5%. A statistical classification framework was developed to diagnose cytomegalovirus status using the catalog of TCR beta chain sequences. V and J gene assignment, in a later analysis, came from comparing TCR nucleotide sequences with IMGT/GENE-DB human TR gene sequences. A later analysis assigned CDR3 sequences and most-parsimonious VDJ recombination scenarios with the TCRdist pipeline. A later analysis defined each TCR beta chain by its CDR3 amino acid sequence plus V-gene family, and excluded reads lacking a unique V-gene family. To address suspected cross-contamination and a sequencing artifact, a later analysis removed 450 to 700 highly shared, low-generation-probability nucleotide sequences. In a later analysis, a clonal expansion index was calculated for each public chain from normalized within-repertoire ranks of inferred template counts. A later analysis computed generation probabilities with a VDJ recombination model fitted to out-of-frame rearrangements, and checked the results against IGoR. A later analysis scored TCR-TCR, TCR-HLA and TCR-CMV co-occurrence with hypergeometric tests, applying a repertoire-size bias correction to TCR pairs. In a later analysis, false discovery rates were estimated by permuting HLA or CMV assignments 20 times. In a later analysis, co-occurring TCRs were grouped using DBSCAN, with TCRdist sequence similarity added in when clustering inside HLA-allele-positive subsets. Co-occurrence clustering excluded repertoires with fewer than 30,000 or more than 120,000 public chains, plus five with anomalous nucleotide sharing. TCRdb took this table from immuneACCESS and kept in-frame rearrangements with V and J called. Such tables lack part of the clones; where checked against another copy, unresolved V genes explain under half of the gap, and the rest is unexplained. V and J calls and clone size are given by that table; D and trimming were obtained from the DNA. The data table for this sample lists 75,000 to 95,000 clones. Of the sample, about 6% is held by the ten largest clones.

Details on this clone: What antigen it recognizes has not been identified.

The cohort was made up of 666 healthy bone marrow donors. All cohort members were sampled while nominally healthy, although unrecorded immune exposures were likely present. The donor was CMV seropositive and belonged to the group of 250 to 350 seropositive cohort members. A peripheral blood sample was collected from each donor, and TCR beta sequencing was performed on peripheral blood mononuclear cells. Genomic DNA extraction from the blood cell samples was performed with the Qiagen DNeasy Blood Extraction Kit. Taken from cysteine to phenylalanine, the CDR3 has 13 residues. Just CDR3 DNA is preserved here, 39 bases in frame from base 1. As encoded in the germline V gene, CDR1 is SQVTM while CDR2 is ANQGSEA. The junction carries 16 bases between V and J, which are trimmed by 8 bases and 2 bases respectively.

Here the chain combines TRBV29-1 and TRBJ2-7; the D gene is perhaps TRBD1, on 6 matching bases. This sequence was found in a girl between 5 and 17 years old in good health and CMV-seropositive. The material sequenced was PBMCs. The CDR3 has the sequence CSSRERDTYEQYF. The nucleotide sequence reads as follows: TGCAGCAGCCGGGAAAGGGACACCTACGAGCAGTACTTC.